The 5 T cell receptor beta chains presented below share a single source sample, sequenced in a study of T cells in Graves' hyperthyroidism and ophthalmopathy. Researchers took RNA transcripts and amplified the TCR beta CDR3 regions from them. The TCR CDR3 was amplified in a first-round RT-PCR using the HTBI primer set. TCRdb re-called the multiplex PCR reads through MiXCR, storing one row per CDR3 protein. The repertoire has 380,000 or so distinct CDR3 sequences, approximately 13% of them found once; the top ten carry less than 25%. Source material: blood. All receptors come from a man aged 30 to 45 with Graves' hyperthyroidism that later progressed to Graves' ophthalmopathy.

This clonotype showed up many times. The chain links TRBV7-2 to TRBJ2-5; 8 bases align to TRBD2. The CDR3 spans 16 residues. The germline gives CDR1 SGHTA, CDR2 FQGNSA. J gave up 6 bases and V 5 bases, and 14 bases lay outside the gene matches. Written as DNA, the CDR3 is TGTGCCAGCAGCCCGTGGGCTAGCGGGTCCTTGAAGACCCAGTACTTC. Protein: CASSPWASGSLKTQYF.

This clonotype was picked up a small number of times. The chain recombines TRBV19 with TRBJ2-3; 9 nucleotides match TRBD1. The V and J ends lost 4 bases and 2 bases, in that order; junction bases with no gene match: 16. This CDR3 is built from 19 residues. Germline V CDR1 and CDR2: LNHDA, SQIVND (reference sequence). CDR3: CASSRDRAIRRRFTDTQYF. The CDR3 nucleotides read TGTGCCAGTAGTAGGGACAGGGCGATCCGGAGACGGTTCACAGATACGCAGTATTTT.

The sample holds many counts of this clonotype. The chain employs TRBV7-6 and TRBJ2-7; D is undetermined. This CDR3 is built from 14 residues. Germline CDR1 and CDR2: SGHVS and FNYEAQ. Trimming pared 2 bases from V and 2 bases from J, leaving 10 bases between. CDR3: CASSLRIGAYEQYF. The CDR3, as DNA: TGTGCCAGCAGCTTAAGAATAGGAGCCTACGAGCAGTACTTC. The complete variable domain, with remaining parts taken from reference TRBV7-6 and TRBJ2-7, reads GAGVSQSPRYKVTKRGQDVALRCDPISGHVSLYWYRQALGQGPEFLTYFNYEAQQDKSGLPNDRFSAERPEGSISTLTIQRTEQRDSAMYRCASSLRIGAYEQYFGPGTRLTVT.

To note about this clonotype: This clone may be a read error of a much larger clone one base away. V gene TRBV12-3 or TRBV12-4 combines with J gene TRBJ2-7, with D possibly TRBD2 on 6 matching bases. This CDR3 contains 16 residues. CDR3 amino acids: CASSFGLAGRPYEPYF. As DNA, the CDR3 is TGTGCCAGCAGTTTCGGGCTGGCGGGACGTCCTTACGAGCCGTACTTC.

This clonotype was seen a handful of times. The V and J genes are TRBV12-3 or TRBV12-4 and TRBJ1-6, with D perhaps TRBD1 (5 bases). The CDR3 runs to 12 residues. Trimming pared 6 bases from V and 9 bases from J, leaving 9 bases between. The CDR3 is CASRAGISPLHF. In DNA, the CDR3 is TGTGCCAGCAGGGCAGGGATTTCACCCCTCCACTTT.